One sample yielded the 13 T cell receptor beta chains listed below, sequenced in a study of cytomegalovirus exposure and HLA in healthy donors. TCRdb's copy holds only in-frame clones and misses some; the assay was immunoSEQ multiplex PCR. The sample has 300,000 to 400,000 clones, about nine tenths seen once. The sequenced material came from PBMCs. These receptors were collected from a woman younger than 35 in good health and CMV-seronegative.

CDR3 protein: CASSFRGLLLNTEAFF. The CDR3 nucleotides are TGTGCCAGCAGTTTTAGGGGACTCCTGTTAAACACTGAAGCTTTCTTT. The rearrangement uses TRBV28 and TRBJ1-1; a weak D match, TRBD1 (5 bases). The germline V gene has CDR1 MDHEN and CDR2 SYDVKM. The CDR3 consists of 16 residues. V was clipped by 3 bases and J by 2 bases, with 16 bases between them.

The chain links TRBV28 to TRBJ1-1; D is ambiguous. The germline V and J ends were trimmed by 5 bases and 5 bases, with 15 bases remaining between them. This CDR3 spans 14 amino acids. Germline loops: CDR1 MDHEN, CDR2 SYDVKM. The CDR3 coding sequence is TGTGCCAGCAGTCCAGCGGGATTCGGTACTGAAGCTTTCTTT. Protein: CASSPAGFGTEAFF.

The chain recombines TRBV15 with TRBJ2-1; 10 bases match TRBD1. The J segment lost 7 bases and the V segment lost 0 bases, leaving 15 bases of the junction unmatched. Germline CDR1 and CDR2: LNHNV and YYDKDF (reference sequence). The CDR3 loop spans 19 amino acids. CDR3 nucleotides: TGTGCCACCAGCAGAGATCCCTTTTCCGGGACAGGGGCTGGAAATGAGCAGTTCTTC. Protein product: CATSRDPFSGTGAGNEQFF.

This clone was seen a handful of times. The CDR3 nucleotides are TGTGCCAGCTCACCGCTCGGGTACCACGGGGAGCTGTTTTTT. Residues: CASSPLGYHGELFF. The V call is TRBV18, the J call TRBJ2-2, with D uncertain. The CDR3 extends over 14 amino acids. CDR1 and CDR2 from the germline V gene are KGHSH and LQKENI. V was cut by 3 bases and J by 7 bases, with 12 bases left in between. The full variable domain, with the rest looked up from reference TRBV18 and TRBJ2-2, is NAGVMQNPRHLVRRRGQEARLRCSPMKGHSHVYWYRQLPEEGLKFMVYLQKENIIDESGMPKERFSAEFPKEGPSILRIQQVVRGDSAAYFCASSPLGYHGELFFGEGSRLTVL.

The chain combines TRBV7-9 with TRBJ1-1; D is undetermined. Germline V lookup: CDR1 SEHNR, CDR2 FQNEAQ (reference sequence). The CDR3 runs 12 residues. The V and J ends lost 4 bases and 5 bases respectively, with 8 bases between them. CDR3 sequence (DNA): TGTGCCAGCAGCTCAGATTGGACTGAAGCTTTCTTT. As protein: CASSSDWTEAFF.

This clone was counted once. V and J are TRBV10-3 and TRBJ1-3; possible D gene TRBD1, 5 bases. CDR1 ENHRY and CDR2 SYGVKD come from the germline V gene. This CDR3 spans 15 amino acids. The V end lost 2 bases, the J end lost 0 bases, and 8 bases lay between the germline ends. CDR3 DNA: TGTGCCATCAGTGAGCAGGGTTCCTCTGGAAACACCATATATTTT. Amino acid sequence: CAISEQGSSGNTIYF.

The V gene is TRBV18, the J gene TRBJ2-3; 7 bases fit TRBD2. Germline CDR1 reads KGHSH; CDR2 reads LQKENI. Trimming cost V 0 bases and J 1 base; bases outside gene matches: 7. The CDR3 is 17 residues long. CDR3 sequence reads: CASSPPSRGGGTDTQYF. The CDR3 DNA reads TGTGCCAGCTCACCACCTTCGAGGGGAGGGGGCACAGATACGCAGTATTTT.

The chain joins TRBV19 to TRBJ2-7; 8 bases fit TRBD1. V lost 5 bases and J lost 5; bases outside the gene matches: 2. Germline-derived CDR1 and CDR2 are LNHDA and SQIVND (reference sequence). This CDR3 is built from 12 residues. Here the CDR3 reads CASSPDRDEQYF. CDR3 coding DNA: TGTGCCAGTAGTCCGGACAGGGACGAGCAGTACTTC.

The rearrangement links TRBV30 to TRBJ2-1; D uncertain. V gave up 2 bases and J gave up 7 bases, with 15 bases separating them. The length of the CDR3 is 14 residues. CDR1 is GTSNPN, CDR2 SVGIG, per germline (reference sequence). CDR3 nucleotides: TGTGCCTGGAGTCCCCAAATCCAGGCTAATGAGCAGTTCTTC. Its protein is CAWSPQIQANEQFF. Supplemented by reference TRBV30 and TRBJ2-1, the full variable domain reads SQTIHQWPATLVQPVGSPLSLECTVEGTSNPNLYWYRQAAGRGLQLLFYSVGIGQISSEVPQNLSASRPQDRQFILSSKKLLLSDSGFYLCAWSPQIQANEQFFGPGTRLTVL.

The chain joins TRBV28 to TRBJ1-2; D remains ambiguous. CDR1 is MDHEN, CDR2 SYDVKM, per germline. CDR3 length equals 13 residues. Trimming removed 6 bases at V and 4 bases at J, with 12 bases between. CDR3 nucleotide sequence: TGTGCCAGCAGACTCGCCCATATCTATGGCTACACCTTC. Translated, it gives CASRLAHIYGYTF.

The chain couples TRBV28 to TRBJ2-1; 8 bases line up with TRBD2. CDR1 and CDR2 (germline): MDHEN, SYDVKM. J was trimmed by 7 bases and V by 7 bases; bases with no gene match: 12. The CDR3 has 15 residues. CDR3 nucleotides: TGTGCCAGCACCCCCTCCGGGACTAGATTTAATGAGCAGTTCTTC. The encoded protein is CASTPSGTRFNEQFF. Looking up the rest from reference TRBV28 and TRBJ2-1 gives the full variable domain: DVKVTQSSRYLVKRTGEKVFLECVQDMDHENMFWYRQDPGLGLRLIYFSYDVKMKEKGDIPEGYSVSREKKERFSLILESASTNQTSMYLCASTPSGTRFNEQFFGPGTRLTVL.

This clone showed up just a few times. V gene TRBV29-1 combines with J gene TRBJ1-1, with TRBD1 matching over 7 bases. CDR1 and CDR2 from the germline V gene are SQVTM and ANQGSEA. J lost 6 bases, V lost 4 bases, and 5 bases had no gene match. This CDR3 is built from 12 residues. The CDR3 spells CSVGYTGAEAFF. The CDR3 DNA sequence: TGCAGCGTTGGTTACACAGGGGCTGAAGCTTTCTTT.

CDR3 region: CATTQVVGGTEAFF. In DNA, the CDR3 is TGTGCCACCACCCAAGTAGTGGGGGGCACTGAAGCTTTCTTT. The chain uses TRBV15 and TRBJ1-1; perhaps TRBD1 as D (5 bases). The CDR3 is 14 amino acids. V lost 7 bases, J lost 4 bases, and 16 bases lay in between. Germline CDR1 is LNHNV and CDR2 is YYDKDF (reference sequence).